The rows below give T cell receptor beta chains drawn from one sample of a study of blood T cells in healthy people across ages. TCRdb processed the 5' RACE reads anew with MiXCR; each CDR3 protein has one entry. The table includes some 890,000 distinct CDR3 sequences, roughly 28% detected once. The same sample was also used in a study of T cells of mothers and their children.

Sequenced sample: blood. The receptor source for this set is a woman in her thirties or forties in good health. CDR3s include the opening cysteine and the closing phenylalanine or tryptophan. The order of the fields is clone size, V gene, J gene, D gene, CDR3 DNA, CDR3 protein. D genes are given only for firm matches. Not all rows give a size; the values are once, few, many and, for expanded clones, a class.

size: -; V: TRBV30; J: TRBJ1-2; D: -; DNA: TGTGCCTGGAGTGTAGGGGCAGACACGGGAGGCTACACCTTC; CDR3: CAWSVGADTGGYTF
size: -; V: TRBV5-6; J: TRBJ2-7; D: TRBD2; DNA: TGTGCCAGCAGCTTACTTAGCGGGGCCAACGAGCAGTACTTC; CDR3: CASSLLSGANEQYF
size: few; V: TRBV27; J: TRBJ1-2; D: -; DNA: TGTGCCAGCAGGACCCGGGGCGGTAACTATGGCTACACCTTC; CDR3: CASRTRGGNYGYTF
size: many; V: TRBV5-1; J: TRBJ2-7; D: -; DNA: TGCGCCAGCAGCCCGGACAGTCCCTCCTACGAGCAGTACTTC; CDR3: CASSPDSPSYEQYF
size: -; V: TRBV29-1; J: TRBJ1-1; D: -; DNA: TGCAGCGTTGAAGGGGGCCTCATGAACACTGAAGCTTTCTTT; CDR3: CSVEGGLMNTEAFF
size: -; V: TRBV7-3; J: TRBJ2-2; D: -; DNA: TGTGCCAGCAGCTCCTACATGGCCGTGGGTACCGGGGAGCTGTTTTTT; CDR3: CASSSYMAVGTGELFF
size: many; V: TRBV4-3; J: TRBJ2-1; D: -; DNA: TGCGCCAGCAGCCAAGGCTCCGCAACCTACAATGAGCAGTTCTTC; CDR3: CASSQGSATYNEQFF
size: few; V: TRBV3-1; J: TRBJ1-2; D: TRBD1; DNA: TGTGCCAGCAGCCAACTGGGACAGGGTTTCTACACCTTC; CDR3: CASSQLGQGFYTF
size: -; V: TRBV25-1; J: TRBJ2-3; D: -; DNA: TGTGCCAGCAGTGAAGACATGACGGGCACAGATACGCAGTATTTT; CDR3: CASSEDMTGTDTQYF
size: few; V: TRBV12-3/TRBV12-4; J: TRBJ1-2; D: -; DNA: TGTGCCAGCAGACCCAGTATGGGGGGCTGGGAGGGCTACACCTTC; CDR3: CASRPSMGGWEGYTF
size: many; V: TRBV2; J: TRBJ2-1; D: TRBD1; DNA: TGTGCCAGCAAGGTTCGAGACAGGGGTCATGAGCAGTTCTTC; CDR3: CASKVRDRGHEQFF
size: -; V: TRBV5-1; J: TRBJ2-5; D: -; DNA: TGCGCCAGCAGCTCTGACGCGAGTCTGCCTTTCGAGACCCAGTACTTC; CDR3: CASSSDASLPFETQYF
size: many; V: TRBV7-2; J: TRBJ2-1; D: -; DNA: TGTGCCAGCAGCTTGATAGGGGGGGGGCTTAATGAGCAGTTCTTC; CDR3: CASSLIGGGLNEQFF
size: many; V: TRBV12-3/TRBV12-4; J: TRBJ2-1; D: -; DNA: TGTGCCAGCAGTTTATTCGGGGGCCCCTACAATGAGCAGTTCTTC; CDR3: CASSLFGGPYNEQFF
size: many; V: TRBV6-5; J: TRBJ2-7; D: TRBD1; DNA: TGTGCCAGCAGGCTGACAGGGGGCTCCTACGAGCAGTACTTC; CDR3: CASRLTGGSYEQYF
size: -; V: TRBV11-2; J: TRBJ2-3; D: -; DNA: TGTGTCAGCAGCTTAGAGGACCCAGGGAGGGATACGCAGTATTTT; CDR3: CVSSLEDPGRDTQYF
size: -; V: TRBV4-1; J: TRBJ1-5; D: -; DNA: TGCGCCTCAAGGGTCACGGGGACGGGTCAGCCCCAGCATTTT; CDR3: CASRVTGTGQPQHF
size: many; V: TRBV28; J: TRBJ2-7; D: -; DNA: TGTGCCAGCAAAGGGGGGGGTTCCTACGAGCAGTACTTC; CDR3: CASKGGGSYEQYF
size: few; V: TRBV5-1; J: TRBJ1-2; D: -; DNA: TGCGCCAACAGCTTGCAGGACTATTATGGCTACACCTTC; CDR3: CANSLQDYYGYTF
size: many; V: TRBV20-1; J: TRBJ2-3; D: TRBD1; DNA: TGCAGTGCTAGCCCGGGACAGGACACAGATACGCAGTATTTT; CDR3: CSASPGQDTDTQYF
size: few; V: TRBV18; J: TRBJ1-2; D: TRBD1; DNA: TGTGCCAGCTCACCGGCCGGGACAGGGCTTCGTGGCTACACCTTC; CDR3: CASSPAGTGLRGYTF
size: many; V: TRBV20-1; J: TRBJ2-3; D: -; DNA: TGCAGCCCAACTAGAGGGGCTAGTGCAGATACGCAGTATTTT; CDR3: CSPTRGASADTQYF
size: once; V: TRBV7-2; J: TRBJ2-2; D: -; DNA: TGTGCCAGCAGCTCGGCTTCAGGACGCTATAACACCGGGGAGCTGTTTTTT; CDR3: CASSSASGRYNTGELFF
size: many; V: TRBV29-1; J: TRBJ1-2; D: -; DNA: TGCAGCGTTGAAGATAGGTCGGCTACTAACTATGGCTACACCTTC; CDR3: CSVEDRSATNYGYTF
size: few; V: TRBV4-2; J: TRBJ1-1; D: -; DNA: TGTGCCAGCAGCCAATCTGTGACAAGCTTGAACACTGAAGCTTTCTTT; CDR3: CASSQSVTSLNTEAFF
size: -; V: TRBV6-5; J: TRBJ2-2; D: TRBD1; DNA: TGTGCCAGCAGGGGAAACAGGGGAAACACCGGGGAGCTGTTTTTT; CDR3: CASRGNRGNTGELFF
size: many; V: TRBV7-9; J: TRBJ2-5; D: -; DNA: TGTGCCAGCAGCTTACGTCCCCGGACGGACCAAGAGACCCAGTACTTC; CDR3: CASSLRPRTDQETQYF
size: few; V: TRBV12-3/TRBV12-4; J: TRBJ1-3; D: -; DNA: TGTGCCAGCAGCCCCCCCCCGGCTGGAAACACCATATATTTT; CDR3: CASSPPPAGNTIYF
size: many; V: TRBV7-9; J: TRBJ2-7; D: TRBD1; DNA: TGTGCCAGCAGCCAGACAGGGGAATGGAGCTCCTACGAGCAGTACTTC; CDR3: CASSQTGEWSSYEQYF
size: -; V: TRBV7-9; J: TRBJ2-5; D: TRBD2; DNA: TGTGCCAGCAGCCAAGGGACTAGCGGGGGGATCCAAGAGACCCAGTACTTC; CDR3: CASSQGTSGGIQETQYF
size: few; V: TRBV6-2/TRBV6-3; J: TRBJ2-3; D: -; DNA: TGTGCCCTCGGGGGGCCGGACAGATCATTCACAGATACGCAGTATTTT; CDR3: CALGGPDRSFTDTQYF
size: -; V: TRBV5-1; J: TRBJ2-3; D: TRBD2; DNA: TGCGCCAGCAGAGAGGTGGCGGGGGGGCGCACAGATACGCAGTATTTT; CDR3: CASREVAGGRTDTQYF
size: -; V: TRBV7-9; J: TRBJ2-1; D: -; DNA: TGTGCCAGCAGCCCACGCCCGCTAGGACCGGAACACAATGAGCAGTTCTTC; CDR3: CASSPRPLGPEHNEQFF
size: -; V: TRBV24-1; J: TRBJ2-5; D: TRBD1; DNA: TGTGCCACCAGTGGCATGCCGGGACAGGGTCGGGCTGGCCAAGACAATGAGCAGTACTTC; CDR3: CATSGMPGQGRAGQDNEQYF
size: few; V: TRBV30; J: TRBJ2-7; D: TRBD1; DNA: TGTGCCTGGAAGATGGGACAGCCTAACTACGAGCAGTACTTC; CDR3: CAWKMGQPNYEQYF
size: few; V: TRBV11-2; J: TRBJ2-5; D: TRBD2; DNA: TGTGCCAGCCGTCGACCGGGACTAGCTATGGAGACCCAGTACTTC; CDR3: CASRRPGLAMETQYF
size: many; V: TRBV20-1; J: TRBJ2-3; D: -; DNA: TGCAGTGCCTTACGGGGTAGCGGTAGCACAGATACGCAGTATTTT; CDR3: CSALRGSGSTDTQYF
size: many; V: TRBV20-1; J: TRBJ1-5; D: -; DNA: TGCAGTGCTACGCCAGGGACGGCTAATCAGCCCCAGCATTTT; CDR3: CSATPGTANQPQHF
size: many; V: TRBV29-1; J: TRBJ1-1; D: -; DNA: TGCAGCGTTCTAGGGCGGAGGACTGAAGCTTTCTTT; CDR3: CSVLGRRTEAFF
size: -; V: TRBV12-3/TRBV12-4; J: TRBJ1-3; D: TRBD1; DNA: TGTGCCAGCAGGTGGGGACAGGCTGGAAACACCATATATTTT; CDR3: CASRWGQAGNTIYF
size: few; V: TRBV7-6; J: TRBJ2-7; D: -; DNA: TGTGCCAGCAGCTTAGCGAACATCCGCGAGCAGTACTTC; CDR3: CASSLANIREQYF
size: many; V: TRBV9; J: TRBJ2-7; D: -; DNA: TGTGCCAGCAGCGAAACAGGGAGCCCCTCCTACGAGCAGTACTTC; CDR3: CASSETGSPSYEQYF
size: few; V: TRBV20-1; J: TRBJ2-7; D: TRBD1; DNA: TGCAGTGCTTACTGGGACAGTTCCTACGAGCAGTACTTC; CDR3: CSAYWDSSYEQYF
size: -; V: TRBV6-2/TRBV6-3; J: TRBJ2-7; D: TRBD1; DNA: TGTGCCAGCAACCAACCGGGACAGGGGGCCGGGCAGTACTTC; CDR3: CASNQPGQGAGQYF
size: many; V: TRBV7-9; J: TRBJ2-5; D: -; DNA: TGTGCCAGCAGCCAACCAGAGACCCAGTACTTC; CDR3: CASSQPETQYF